This TCR beta chain was sequenced for a study of technical replicates of blood from several donors. Measured with immunoSEQ multiplex PCR; TCRdb has only the in-frame clones, and not every one. Here the sample spans tens of thousands of clones, about 91% being singletons. The sample taken for sequencing was T cells isolated from PBMCs. The sequence was collected from a human donor in good health.

The CDR3 spells CAISDPGTAPSWAGELFF. CDR3 DNA: TGTGCCATCAGTGACCCTGGGACAGCTCCTTCCTGGGCCGGGGAGCTGTTTTTT. This chain uses TRBV10-3 with TRBJ2-2, with 7 bases fitting TRBD1. The CDR3 contains 18 residues. The germline CDR1 and CDR2 sequences are ENHRY and SYGVKD. Trimming at V came to 3 bases and at J to 6 bases, leaving 16 bases not matched to a gene.